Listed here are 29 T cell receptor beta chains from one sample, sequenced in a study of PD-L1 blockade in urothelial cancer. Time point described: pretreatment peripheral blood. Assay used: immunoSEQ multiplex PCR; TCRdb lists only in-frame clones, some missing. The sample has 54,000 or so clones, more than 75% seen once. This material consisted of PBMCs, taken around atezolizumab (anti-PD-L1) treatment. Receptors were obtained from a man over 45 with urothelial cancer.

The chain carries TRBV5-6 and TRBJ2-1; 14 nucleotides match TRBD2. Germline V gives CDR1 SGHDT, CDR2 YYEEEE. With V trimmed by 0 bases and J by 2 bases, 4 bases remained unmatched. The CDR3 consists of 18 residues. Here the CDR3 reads CASSLAETSGRAYNEQFF. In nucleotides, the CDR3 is TGTGCCAGCAGCTTGGCCGAGACTAGCGGGAGGGCCTACAATGAGCAGTTCTTC. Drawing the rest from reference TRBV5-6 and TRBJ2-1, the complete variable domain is DAGVTQSPTHLIKTRGQQVTLRCSPKSGHDTVSWYQQALGQGPQFIFQYYEEEERQRGNFPDRFSGHQFPNYSSELNVNALLLGDSALYLCASSLAETSGRAYNEQFFGPGTRLTVL.

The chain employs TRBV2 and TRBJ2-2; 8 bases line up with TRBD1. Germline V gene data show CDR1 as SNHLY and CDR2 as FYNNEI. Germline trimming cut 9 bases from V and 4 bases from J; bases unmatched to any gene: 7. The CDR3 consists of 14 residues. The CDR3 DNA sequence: TGTGCCAGTGGACAGGGTGTAGGCACCGGGGAGCTGTTTTTT. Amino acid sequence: CASGQGVGTGELFF.

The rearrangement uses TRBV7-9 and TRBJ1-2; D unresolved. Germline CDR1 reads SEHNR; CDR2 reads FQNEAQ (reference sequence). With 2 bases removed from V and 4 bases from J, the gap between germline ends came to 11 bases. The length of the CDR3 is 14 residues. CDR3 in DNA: TGTGCCAGCAGCTTAAGCGGTTTCACCTATGGCTACACCTTC. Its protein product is CASSLSGFTYGYTF.

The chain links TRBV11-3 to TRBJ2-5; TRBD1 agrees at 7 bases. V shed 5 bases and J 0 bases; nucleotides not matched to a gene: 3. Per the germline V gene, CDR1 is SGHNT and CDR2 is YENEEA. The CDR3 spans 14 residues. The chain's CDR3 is CASSPGTDQETQYF. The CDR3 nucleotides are TGTGCCAGCAGCCCGGGGACAGACCAAGAGACCCAGTACTTC.

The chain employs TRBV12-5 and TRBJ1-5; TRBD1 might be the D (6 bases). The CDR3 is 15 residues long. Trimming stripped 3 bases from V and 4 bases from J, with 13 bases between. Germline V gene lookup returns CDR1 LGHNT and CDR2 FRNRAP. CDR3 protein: CASGLGTRSNQPQHF. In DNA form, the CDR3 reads TGTGCTAGTGGTTTAGGGACACGGAGTAATCAGCCCCAGCATTTT.

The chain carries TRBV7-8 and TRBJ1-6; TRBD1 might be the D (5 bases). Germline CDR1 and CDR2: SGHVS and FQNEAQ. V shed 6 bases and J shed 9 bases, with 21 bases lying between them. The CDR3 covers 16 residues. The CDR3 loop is CASSPWVDGGSSPLHF. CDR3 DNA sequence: TGTGCCAGCAGTCCCTGGGTGGACGGGGGTAGTTCACCCCTCCACTTT.

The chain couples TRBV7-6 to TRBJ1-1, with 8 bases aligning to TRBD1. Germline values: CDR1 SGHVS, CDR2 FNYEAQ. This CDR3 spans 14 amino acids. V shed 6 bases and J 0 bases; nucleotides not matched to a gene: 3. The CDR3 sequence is CASRPGGLNTEAFF. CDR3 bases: TGTGCCAGCAGACCAGGGGGCCTGAACACTGAAGCTTTCTTT. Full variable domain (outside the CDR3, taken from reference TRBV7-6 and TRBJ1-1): GAGVSQSPRYKVTKRGQDVALRCDPISGHVSLYWYRQALGQGPEFLTYFNYEAQQDKSGLPNDRFSAERPEGSISTLTIQRTEQRDSAMYRCASRPGGLNTEAFFGQGTRLTVV.

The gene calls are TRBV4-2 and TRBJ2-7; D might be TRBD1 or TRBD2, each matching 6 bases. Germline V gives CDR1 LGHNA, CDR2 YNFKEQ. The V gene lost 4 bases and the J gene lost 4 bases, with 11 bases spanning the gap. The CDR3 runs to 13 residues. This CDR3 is CASSLEGGYEQYF. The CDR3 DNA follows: TGTGCCAGCAGCCTAGAGGGGGGTTACGAGCAGTACTTC.

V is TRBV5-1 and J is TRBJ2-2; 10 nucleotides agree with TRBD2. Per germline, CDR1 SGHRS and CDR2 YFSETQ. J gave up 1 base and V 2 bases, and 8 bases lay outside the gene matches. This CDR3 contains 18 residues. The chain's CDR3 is CASSLTSGIIKNTGELFF. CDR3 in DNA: TGCGCCAGCAGCTTAACTAGCGGGATAATTAAGAACACCGGGGAGCTGTTTTTT. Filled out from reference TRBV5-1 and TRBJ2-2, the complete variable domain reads KAGVTQTPRYLIKTRGQQVTLSCSPISGHRSVSWYQQTPGQGLQFLFEYFSETQRNKGNFPGRFSGRQFSNSRSEMNVSTLELGDSALYLCASSLTSGIIKNTGELFFGEGSRLTVL.

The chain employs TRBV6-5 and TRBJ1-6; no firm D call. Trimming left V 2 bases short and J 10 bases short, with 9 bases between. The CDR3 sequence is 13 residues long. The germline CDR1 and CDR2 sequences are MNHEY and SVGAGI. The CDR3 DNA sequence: TGTGCCAGCAGTTACGAGGAAAACTCACCCCTCCACTTT. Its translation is CASSYEENSPLHF.

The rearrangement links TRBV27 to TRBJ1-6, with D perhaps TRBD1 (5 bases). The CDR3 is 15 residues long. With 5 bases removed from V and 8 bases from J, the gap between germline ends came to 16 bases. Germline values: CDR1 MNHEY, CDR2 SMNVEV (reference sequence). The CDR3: CASSPGTNHYSPLHF. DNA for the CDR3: TGTGCCAGCAGTCCAGGGACTAATCATTATTCACCCCTCCACTTT.

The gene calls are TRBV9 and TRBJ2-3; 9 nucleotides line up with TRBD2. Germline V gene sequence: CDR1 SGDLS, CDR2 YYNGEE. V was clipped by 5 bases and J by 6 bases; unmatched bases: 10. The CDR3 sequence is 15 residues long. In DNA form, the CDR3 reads TGTGCCAGCAGTACGGGGGGGCTAGCGGGGGATACGCAGTATTTT. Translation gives CASSTGGLAGDTQYF.

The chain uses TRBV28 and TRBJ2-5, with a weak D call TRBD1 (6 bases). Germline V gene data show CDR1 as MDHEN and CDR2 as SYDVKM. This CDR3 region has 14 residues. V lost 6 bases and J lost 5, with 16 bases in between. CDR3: CASSAYRQGETQYF. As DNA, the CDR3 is TGTGCCAGCAGCGCTTATCGGCAGGGGGAGACCCAGTACTTC.

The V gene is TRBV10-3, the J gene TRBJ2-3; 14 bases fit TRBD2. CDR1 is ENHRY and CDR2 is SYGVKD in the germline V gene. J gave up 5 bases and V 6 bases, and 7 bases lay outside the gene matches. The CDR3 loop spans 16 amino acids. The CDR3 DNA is TGTGCCATCAGGGGGACTAGCGGGAGTATTGGAGATACGCAGTATTTT. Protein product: CAIRGTSGSIGDTQYF.

The CDR3 sequence is CSVVGGAGSNTGELFF. The CDR3, as DNA: TGCAGCGTTGTTGGGGGGGCAGGGTCGAACACCGGGGAGCTGTTTTTT. The genes are TRBV29-1 and TRBJ2-2; a possible D gene is TRBD2 (7 bases). Germline CDR1 reads SQVTM; CDR2 reads ANQGSEA. Trimming pared 4 bases from V and 0 bases from J, leaving 15 bases between. This CDR3 region has 16 residues.

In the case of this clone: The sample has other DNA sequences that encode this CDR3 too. The CDR3 bases are TGTGCCAGCAGTTACTCAGGGGGACGTGGCTACACCTTC. Amino acids: CASSYSGGRGYTF. The rearrangement links TRBV6-5 to TRBJ1-2, with D possibly being TRBD1 (6 bases). Trimming cost V 0 bases and J 7 bases, with 9 bases left between them. From germline, CDR1 is MNHEY and CDR2 SVGAGI. CDR3 length equals 13 residues.

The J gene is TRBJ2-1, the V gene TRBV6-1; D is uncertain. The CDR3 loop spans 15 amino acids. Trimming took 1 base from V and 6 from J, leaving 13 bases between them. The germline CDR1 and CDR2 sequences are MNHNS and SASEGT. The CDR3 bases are TGTGCCAGCAGTGAAGGGCGGCCACACGTCAATGAGCAGTTCTTC. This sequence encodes CASSEGRPHVNEQFF.

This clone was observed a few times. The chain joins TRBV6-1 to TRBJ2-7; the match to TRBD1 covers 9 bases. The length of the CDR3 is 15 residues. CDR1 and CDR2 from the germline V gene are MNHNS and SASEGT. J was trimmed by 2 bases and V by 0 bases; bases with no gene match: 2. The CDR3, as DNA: TGTGCCAGCAGTGAAGCTTGGGACAGGGCCTACGAGCAGTACTTC. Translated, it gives CASSEAWDRAYEQYF.

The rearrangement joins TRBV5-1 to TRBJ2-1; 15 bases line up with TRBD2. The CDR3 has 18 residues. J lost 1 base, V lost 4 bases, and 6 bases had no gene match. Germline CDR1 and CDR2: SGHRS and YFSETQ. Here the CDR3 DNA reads TGCGCCAGCAGCCTAGGACTAGCGGGAGGGCGATCCTACAATGAGCAGTTCTTC. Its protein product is CASSLGLAGGRSYNEQFF.

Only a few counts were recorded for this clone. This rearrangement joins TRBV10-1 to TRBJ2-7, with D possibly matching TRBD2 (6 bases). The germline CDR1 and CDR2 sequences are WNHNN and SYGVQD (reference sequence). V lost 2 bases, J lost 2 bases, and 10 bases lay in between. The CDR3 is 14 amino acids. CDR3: CASSEGGNPYEQYF. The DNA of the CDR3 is TGCGCCAGCAGTGAGGGGGGGAATCCCTACGAGCAGTACTTC.

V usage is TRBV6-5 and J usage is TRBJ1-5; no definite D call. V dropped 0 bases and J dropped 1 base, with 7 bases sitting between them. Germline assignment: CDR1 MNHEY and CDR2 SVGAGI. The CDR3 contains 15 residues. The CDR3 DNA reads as TGTGCCAGCAGTTACTCACGGGTCAGCAATCAGCCCCAGCATTTT. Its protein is CASSYSRVSNQPQHF.

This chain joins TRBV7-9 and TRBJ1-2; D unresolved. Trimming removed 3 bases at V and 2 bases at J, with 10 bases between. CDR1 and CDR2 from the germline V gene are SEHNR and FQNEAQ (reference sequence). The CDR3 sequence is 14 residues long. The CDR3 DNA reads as TGTGCCAGCAGCTTTAGTGACTCAAACTATGGCTACACCTTC. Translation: CASSFSDSNYGYTF.

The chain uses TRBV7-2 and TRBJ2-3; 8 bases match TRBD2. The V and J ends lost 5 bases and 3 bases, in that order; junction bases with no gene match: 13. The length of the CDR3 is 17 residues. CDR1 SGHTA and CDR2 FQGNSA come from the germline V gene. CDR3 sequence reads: CASSPSLVAGMTDTQYF. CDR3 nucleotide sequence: TGTGCCAGCAGCCCGAGCTTGGTAGCGGGGATGACAGATACGCAGTATTTT.

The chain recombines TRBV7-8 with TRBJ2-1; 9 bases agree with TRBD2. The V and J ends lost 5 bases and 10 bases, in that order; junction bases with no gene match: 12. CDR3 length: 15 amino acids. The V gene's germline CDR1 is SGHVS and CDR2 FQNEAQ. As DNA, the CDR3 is TGTGCCAGCAGCGCCGGGGCAGCGGGGGGTGGCGAGCAGTTCTTC. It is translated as CASSAGAAGGGEQFF.

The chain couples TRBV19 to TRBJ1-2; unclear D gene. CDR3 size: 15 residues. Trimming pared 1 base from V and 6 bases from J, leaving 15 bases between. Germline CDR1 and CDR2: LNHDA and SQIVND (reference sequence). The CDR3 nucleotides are TGTGCCAGTAGTATAGGGCTTACGATGATGGATGGCTACACCTTC. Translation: CASSIGLTMMDGYTF.

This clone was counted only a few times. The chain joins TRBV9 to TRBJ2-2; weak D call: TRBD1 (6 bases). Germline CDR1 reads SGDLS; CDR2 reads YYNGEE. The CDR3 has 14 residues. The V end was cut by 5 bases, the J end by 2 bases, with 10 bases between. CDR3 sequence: CASRGTLNTGELFF. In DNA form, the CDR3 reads TGTGCCAGCAGGGGGACACTAAACACCGGGGAGCTGTTTTTT.

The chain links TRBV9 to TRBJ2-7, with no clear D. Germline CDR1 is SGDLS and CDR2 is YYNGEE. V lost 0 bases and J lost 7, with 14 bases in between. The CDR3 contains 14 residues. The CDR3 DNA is TGTGCCAGCAGCGTAGGTGCGGCAGCACGAGAGCAGTACTTC. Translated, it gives CASSVGAAAREQYF.

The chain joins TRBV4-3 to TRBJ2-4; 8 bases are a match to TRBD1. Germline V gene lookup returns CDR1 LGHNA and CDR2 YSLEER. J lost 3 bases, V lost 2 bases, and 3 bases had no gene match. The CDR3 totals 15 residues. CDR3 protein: CASSQSQGGKNIQYF. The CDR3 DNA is TGCGCCAGCAGCCAATCACAGGGGGGCAAAAACATTCAGTACTTC.

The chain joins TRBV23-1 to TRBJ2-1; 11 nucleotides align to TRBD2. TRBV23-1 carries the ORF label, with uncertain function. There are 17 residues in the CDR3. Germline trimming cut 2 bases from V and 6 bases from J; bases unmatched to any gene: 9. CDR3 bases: TGCGCCAGCAGTCAACTCAATAGCGGGAGGGCCTGCAATGAGCAGTTCTTC. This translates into CASSQLNSGRACNEQFF.